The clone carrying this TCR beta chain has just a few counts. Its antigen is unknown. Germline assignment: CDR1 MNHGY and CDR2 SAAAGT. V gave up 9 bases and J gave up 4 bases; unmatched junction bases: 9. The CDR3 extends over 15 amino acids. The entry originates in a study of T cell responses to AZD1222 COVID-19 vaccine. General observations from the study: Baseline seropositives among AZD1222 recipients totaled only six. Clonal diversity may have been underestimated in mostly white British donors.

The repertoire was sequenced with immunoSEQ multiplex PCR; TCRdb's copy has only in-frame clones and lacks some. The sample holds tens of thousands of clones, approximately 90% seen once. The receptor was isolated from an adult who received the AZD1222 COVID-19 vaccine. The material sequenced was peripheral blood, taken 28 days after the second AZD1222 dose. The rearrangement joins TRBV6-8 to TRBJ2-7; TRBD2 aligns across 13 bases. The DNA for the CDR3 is TGTGCCAGTAAGGGGACTAGCGGGGAGACTTACGAGCAGTACTTC. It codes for CASKGTSGETYEQYF.